This T cell receptor beta chain was obtained from a study of T cell responses to AZD1222 COVID-19 vaccine. Trimming pared 5 bases from V and 3 bases from J, leaving 20 bases between. CDR1 is MDHEN, CDR2 SYDVKM, per germline. The CDR3 loop spans 17 amino acids. Regarding this clone: Its antigen is unknown.

General study points: Nearly half of the spike-specific TCRs reportedly recognize variant regions that carry no mutations. Spike-specific TCR breadth and depth both grew after two AZD1222 doses. Clonal diversity was possibly underestimated, and white British individuals and females predominated among donors.

Sequenced by immunoSEQ multiplex PCR; TCRdb stores in-frame clones only, minus some. Among 120,000 to 150,000 clones listed, roughly 92% were seen once. V and J are TRBV28 and TRBJ1-5; possible D gene TRBD1, 5 bases. The sample consisted of peripheral blood, taken 28 days after the second AZD1222 dose. The source is an adult who received the AZD1222 COVID-19 vaccine. This CDR3 is CASSTDGGVKDNQPQHF. Here the CDR3 DNA reads TGTGCCAGCAGTACCGATGGGGGGGTTAAGGACAATCAGCCCCAGCATTTT.